One sample yielded the 32 T cell receptor beta chains listed below, sequenced in a study of blood T cells in healthy people across ages. A J-beta primer mix and a sample-barcoded 5' primer were used in a second PCR of about 6 to 12 cycles. From the 5' RACE reads, TCRdb called clonotypes with MiXCR, one entry per CDR3 protein. The sample lists around 970,000 distinct CDR3 sequences; just over 50% were seen once. The sequenced material came from blood. These receptors were taken from a woman aged 55-70 years in good health.

The rearrangement joins TRBV4-1 to TRBJ2-4; 9 bases are a match to TRBD2. The assigned J gene may be wrong: the sequence end matches TRBJ2-7 better. Germline assignment: CDR1 MGHRA and CDR2 YSYEKL. The CDR3 contains 17 residues. The CDR3 region is CASSQFSPGGRGYEQYF. In DNA form, the CDR3 reads TGCGCCAGCAGCCAATTCTCCCCGGGCGGGAGGGGGTACGAGCAGTACTTC.

This chain joins TRBV28 and TRBJ2-5; 10 nucleotides match TRBD2. From germline, CDR1 is MDHEN and CDR2 SYDVKM. The CDR3 loop spans 14 amino acids. With V trimmed by 6 bases and J by 13 bases, 14 bases remained unmatched. In nucleotides, the CDR3 is TGTGCCAGCAGGCGACCGGGACTAGCGCCACGACCGTACTTC. As protein: CASRRPGLAPRPYF.

This clonotype has only a few counts. This chain uses TRBV13 with TRBJ2-7, with D tentatively TRBD2 (6 bases). V was trimmed by 0 bases and J by 2 bases, leaving 11 bases between them. Germline V gives CDR1 PRHDT, CDR2 FYEKMQ (reference sequence). The CDR3 contains 15 residues. The CDR3 protein is CASSLGLAPTYEQYF. In nucleotides, the CDR3 is TGTGCCAGCAGCTTAGGCCTAGCGCCAACCTACGAGCAGTACTTC. The full variable domain, in which reference TRBV13 and TRBJ2-7 provide the parts outside the CDR3, is AAGVIQSPRHLIKEKRETATLKCYPIPRHDTVYWYQQGPGQDPQFLISFYEKMQSDKGSIPDRFSAQQFSDYHSELNMSSLELGDSALYFCASSLGLAPTYEQYFGPGTRLTVT.

This clonotype was seen only a few times. This chain joins TRBV27 and TRBJ1-1, with 7 bases identical to TRBD1. Germline V CDR1 and CDR2: MNHEY, SMNVEV (reference sequence). V dropped 4 bases and J dropped 0; count of bases not matched to a gene: 2. This CDR3 comprises 14 residues. The CDR3 loop reads CASSSGQMNTEAFF. The DNA for the CDR3 is TGTGCCAGCAGTTCGGGACAGATGAACACTGAAGCTTTCTTT.

Regarding this clonotype: This may be a read error, as it is one base from a much larger clone. The chain carries TRBV12-3 or TRBV12-4 and TRBJ2-1; 11 bases are a match to TRBD2. This CDR3 contains 15 residues. The CDR3 nucleotides are TGTGCCAGCAGGACTGGACTAGCGGGTTACAATGGGCAGTTCTTC. It codes for CASRTGLAGYNGQFF.

This clonotype has only a few counts. The gene calls are TRBV10-3 and TRBJ2-7; possible D gene TRBD2, 7 bases. This CDR3 is built from 14 residues. Germline CDR1 is ENHRY and CDR2 is SYGVKD. The V end was cut by 8 bases, the J end by 2 bases, with 16 bases between. The CDR3: CAIGGRESAYEQYF. The DNA for the CDR3 is TGTGCCATCGGGGGGCGGGAGTCCGCCTACGAGCAGTACTTC.

The chain has TRBV30 and TRBJ1-6; TRBD1 agrees at 7 bases. J lost 7 bases, V lost 0 bases, and 3 bases had no gene match. The CDR3 sequence is 14 residues long. Germline V gene lookup returns CDR1 GTSNPN and CDR2 SVGIG (reference sequence). The CDR3: CAWSVKQGNSPLHF. As DNA, the CDR3 is TGTGCCTGGAGTGTAAAACAGGGGAATTCACCCCTCCACTTT.

This clonotype was seen only once. The chain joins TRBV28 to TRBJ2-5, with D perhaps assigned TRBD1 or TRBD2 (6 bases each). With 6 bases removed from V and 5 bases from J, the gap between germline ends came to 19 bases. CDR1 MDHEN and CDR2 SYDVKM come from the germline V gene. The CDR3 contains 15 residues. In nucleotides, the CDR3 is TGTGCCAGCAGCCCGGCCCGACTAGGGGGGGAGACCCAGTACTTC. It codes for CASSPARLGGETQYF.

This chain uses TRBV6-5 with TRBJ2-5; 9 positions agree with TRBD1. This CDR3 has 16 amino acids. CDR1 and CDR2 from the germline V gene are MNHEY and SVGAGI. V gave up 5 bases and J gave up 2 bases; unmatched junction bases: 9. The CDR3: CASSQGQGASQETQYF. CDR3 nucleotide sequence: TGTGCCAGCAGTCAGGGACAGGGTGCATCTCAAGAGACCCAGTACTTC.

This chain joins TRBV29-1 and TRBJ2-1; D is perhaps TRBD2 (6 bases). V lost 6 bases, J lost 6 bases, and 18 bases lay in between. The CDR3 runs 14 residues. Germline V gene lookup returns CDR1 SQVTM and CDR2 ANQGSEA. CDR3: CSVGSGVLLNEQFF. CDR3 DNA: TGCAGCGTCGGGAGCGGAGTTCTCCTCAATGAGCAGTTCTTC.

This rearrangement joins TRBV11-2 to TRBJ2-1; D is undetermined. V dropped 0 bases and J dropped 6 bases, with 18 bases sitting between them. CDR3 length: 17 amino acids. Germline V CDR1 and CDR2: SGHAT, FQNNGV. The CDR3 loop is CASSLEPLAPPGNEQFF. The CDR3 coding sequence is TGTGCCAGCAGCTTAGAGCCCCTGGCGCCTCCGGGCAATGAGCAGTTCTTC.

The J gene is TRBJ2-1, the V gene TRBV27; the D gene is possibly TRBD2 (6 bases). The J call may be wrong; the DNA end is better matched by TRBJ2-7. CDR1 and CDR2 from the germline V gene are MNHEY and SMNVEV (reference sequence). The CDR3 runs to 18 residues. This CDR3 is CASSLSILTRRNYNEQYF. The DNA for the CDR3 is TGTGCCAGCAGTTTATCGATCCTGACTAGACGAAATTACAATGAGCAGTACTTC.

The table lists this clonotype with a few counts. The CDR3 DNA sequence: TGTGCTAGTGGCGCAGGGGGCAATCAGCCCCAGCATTTT. It translates to CASGAGGNQPQHF. The V gene is TRBV12-5, the J gene TRBJ1-5; weak D call: TRBD1 (6 bases). This CDR3 spans 13 amino acids. With 6 bases removed from V and 2 bases from J, the gap between germline ends came to 8 bases. From germline, CDR1 is LGHNT and CDR2 FRNRAP.

This clonotype came up many times. The chain recombines TRBV5-1 with TRBJ2-1; D not certain. The CDR3 consists of 10 residues. V was trimmed by 7 bases and J by 12 bases, leaving 11 bases between them. Germline CDR1 is SGHRS and CDR2 is YFSETQ. CDR3 in DNA: TGCGCCAGCCTGAGGTTAGGGCAGTTCTTC. It specifies CASLRLGQFF.

CDR3 sequence (DNA): TGTGCCAGCAAGGGACGAGCGGGAGGGGATACGCAGTATTTT. Translated, it gives CASKGRAGGDTQYF. V is TRBV21-1 and J is TRBJ2-3; whether TRBD2, the table's D call, matches the DNA was not checked. TRBV21-1 represents a pseudogene. The CDR3 is 14 amino acids.

This clonotype was seen a few times. The chain couples TRBV10-3 to TRBJ1-4; tentatively, D is TRBD1 (6 bases). The CDR3 consists of 15 residues. Per the germline V gene, CDR1 is ENHRY and CDR2 is SYGVKD. Trimming pared 1 base from V and 7 bases from J, leaving 13 bases between. The CDR3 nucleotides read TGTGCCATCAGTGAGTTAACAGGGATCGGTGAAAAACTGTTTTTT. It specifies CAISELTGIGEKLFF.

This clonotype was counted at least ten times. The gene calls are TRBV29-1 and TRBJ2-5; D not resolved. V dropped 4 bases and J dropped 0 bases, with 3 bases sitting between them. Looked up from germline, CDR1 is SQVTM and CDR2 is ANQGSEA. The CDR3 is made up of 11 amino acids. The chain's CDR3 is CSVGYQETQYF. DNA of the CDR3: TGCAGCGTTGGGTACCAAGAGACCCAGTACTTC. The full variable domain, in which reference TRBV29-1 and TRBJ2-5 provide the parts outside the CDR3, is SAVISQKPSRDICQRGTSLTIQCQVDSQVTMMFWYRQQPGQSLTLIATANQGSEATYESGFVIDKFPISRPNLTFSTLTVSNMSPEDSSIYLCSVGYQETQYFGPGTRLLVL.

Only a few counts were recorded for this clonotype. The chain recombines TRBV20-1 with TRBJ1-2; TRBD1 might be the D (5 bases). Trimming left V 3 bases short and J 4 bases short, with 15 bases between. Looked up from germline, CDR1 is DFQATT and CDR2 is SNEGSKA (reference sequence). The CDR3 length is 14 residues. The CDR3 loop is CSARGGAPLYGYTF. The CDR3 region has the DNA TGCAGTGCTAGGGGCGGGGCTCCTCTCTATGGCTACACCTTC.

The V call is TRBV20-1, the J call TRBJ2-1; no definite D call. CDR3 size: 12 residues. Trimming left V 4 bases short and J 1 base short, with 5 bases between. CDR1 DFQATT and CDR2 SNEGSKA come from the germline V gene (reference sequence). The CDR3 loop is CSATLSYNEQFF. CDR3 sequence (DNA): TGCAGTGCTACCCTTTCCTACAATGAGCAGTTCTTC.

J is TRBJ2-4 and V is TRBV27; possibly TRBD1 or TRBD2 for D (6 bases each). The CDR3 totals 17 residues. V was cut by 5 bases and J by 8 bases, with 25 bases left in between. CDR1 is MNHEY and CDR2 is SMNVEV in the germline V gene (reference sequence). CDR3 region: CASSPRPFRWGADIQYF. CDR3 bases: TGTGCCAGCAGTCCCCGGCCCTTTAGGTGGGGGGCTGACATTCAGTACTTC.

The V and J genes are TRBV18 and TRBJ2-1, with 8 bases identical to TRBD2. There are 15 residues in the CDR3. The V segment lost 3 bases and the J segment 5 bases; nucleotides outside the gene matches: 6. Looked up from germline, CDR1 is KGHSH and CDR2 is LQKENI. The CDR3 here is CASSPSGSRNNEQFF. The DNA of the CDR3 is TGTGCCAGCTCACCCAGCGGGAGCAGGAACAATGAGCAGTTCTTC.

The genes are TRBV7-9 and TRBJ2-5, with D possibly matching TRBD1 (6 bases). Deletions cut 3 bases from V and 3 bases from J, with 14 bases between. The CDR3 is made up of 15 amino acids. CDR1 and CDR2 from the germline V gene are SEHNR and FQNEAQ (reference sequence). In DNA, the CDR3 is TGTGCCAGCAGCTTCAACAGGGTCCCTGAAGAGACCCAGTACTTC. This translates into CASSFNRVPEETQYF.

This clonotype was observed many times. The CDR3 loop reads CASSLDSRLAKNIQYF. DNA of the CDR3: TGTGCCAGCAGCCTTGACAGTCGACTAGCCAAAAACATTCAGTACTTC. V gene TRBV14 combines with J gene TRBJ2-4; weak D call: TRBD1 (5 bases). Trimming removed 4 bases from V and 0 bases from J, with 13 bases in between. This CDR3 is 16 amino acids long. Germline V CDR1 and CDR2: SGHDN, FVKESK.

This clonotype was found once. The chain has TRBV28 and TRBJ1-5, with 10 nucleotides matching TRBD1. Germline V gives CDR1 MDHEN, CDR2 SYDVKM. Losses at the gene ends were 4 bases for V and 4 bases for J; bases not matched to a gene: 10. The CDR3 has 17 amino acids. Written as DNA, the CDR3 is TGTGCCAGCAGTTATCCTCCGGGACAGGGGAGAAATCAGCCCCAGCATTTT. Translation gives CASSYPPGQGRNQPQHF.

V is TRBV4-2 and J is TRBJ2-5; 8 bases map to TRBD1. The CDR3 covers 17 residues. Germline V gene data show CDR1 as LGHNA and CDR2 as YNFKEQ. The trim removed 0 bases at V and 9 bases at J, leaving 15 bases unmatched. In nucleotides, the CDR3 is TGTGCCAGCAGCCAAGATGGTCAGGGGGCCGACAATCAGCCCCAGTACTTC. Its protein product is CASSQDGQGADNQPQYF.

The chain carries TRBV6-5 and TRBJ2-5, with 8 positions matching TRBD2. Per the germline V gene, CDR1 is MNHEY and CDR2 is SVGAGI. CDR3 length: 15 residues. The J segment lost 11 bases and the V segment lost 4 bases, leaving 15 bases of the junction unmatched. CDR3 region: CASSSPGLEVPEQYF. The CDR3 nucleotides are TGTGCCAGCAGTTCGCCGGGACTAGAGGTCCCGGAGCAGTACTTC.

This clonotype was seen ten or more times. This rearrangement joins TRBV7-2 to TRBJ2-1, with TRBD2 as a possible D gene (6 bases). This CDR3 has 11 residues. Trimming cost V 6 bases and J 10 bases, with 10 bases left between them. Germline CDR1 SGHTA, CDR2 FQGNSA. Written as DNA, the CDR3 is TGTGCCAGCAGTCCGGGAGCGGAGCAGTTCTTC. The encoded protein is CASSPGAEQFF.

This clonotype was seen a handful of times. The chain joins TRBV20-1 to TRBJ2-5; perhaps D is TRBD1 or TRBD2 (5 bases each). The CDR3 contains 15 residues. Trimming shortened V by 0 bases and J by 3 bases, and 14 bases separated the two germline ends. Germline lookup yields CDR1 DFQATT and CDR2 SNEGSKA (reference sequence). CDR3 in DNA: TGCAGTGCTAGAGATCCGGGGACCCAGAAAGAGACCCAGTACTTC. This translates into CSARDPGTQKETQYF.

This clonotype was seen more than once but under ten times. This sequence joins TRBV2 and TRBJ2-7, with D unclear. From germline, CDR1 is SNHLY and CDR2 FYNNEI. This CDR3 comprises 14 residues. V lost 4 bases, J lost 5 bases, and 15 bases lay in between. CDR3 sequence reads: CASSARLADHEQYF. The DNA for the CDR3 is TGTGCCAGCAGTGCTCGATTGGCCGACCACGAGCAGTACTTC.

The rearrangement links TRBV9 to TRBJ2-2; tentative D call: TRBD2 (5 bases). Trimming left V 0 bases short and J 5 bases short, with 11 bases between. The CDR3 has 15 residues. CDR1 SGDLS and CDR2 YYNGEE come from the germline V gene. The CDR3 bases are TGTGCCAGCAGCGTAGTTCCGGACTCAACCGGGGAGCTGTTTTTT. Translation: CASSVVPDSTGELFF.

This chain links TRBV20-1 with TRBJ2-5, with no clear D. CDR1 is DFQATT, CDR2 SNEGSKA, per germline (reference sequence). Trimming stripped 6 bases from V and 3 bases from J, with 14 bases between. This CDR3 contains 13 residues. The CDR3 loop reads CSADTPREETQYF. CDR3 bases: TGCAGTGCGGATACCCCTCGGGAAGAGACCCAGTACTTC.

The genes are TRBV20-1 and TRBJ2-6; 9 nucleotides align to TRBD1. With V trimmed by 5 bases and J by 1 base, 6 bases remained unmatched. Germline V CDR1 and CDR2: DFQATT, SNEGSKA (reference sequence). This CDR3 region has 16 residues. The CDR3 nucleotides are TGCAGTGCTCGACAGGGGGGTGGATCTGGGGCCAACGTCCTGACTTTC. Protein product: CSARQGGGSGANVLTF.